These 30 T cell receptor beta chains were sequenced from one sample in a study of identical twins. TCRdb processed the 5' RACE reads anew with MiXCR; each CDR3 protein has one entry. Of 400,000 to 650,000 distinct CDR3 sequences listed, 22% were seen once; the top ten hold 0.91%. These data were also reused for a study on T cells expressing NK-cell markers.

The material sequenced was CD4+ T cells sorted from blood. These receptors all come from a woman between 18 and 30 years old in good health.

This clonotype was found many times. Written as DNA, the CDR3 is TGCAGTGCTAGAGATGGCAGGGGGCTGGATGGCTACACCTTC. It is translated as CSARDGRGLDGYTF. This sequence joins TRBV20-1 and TRBJ1-2; 8 bases are shared with TRBD1. The trim removed 0 bases at V and 6 bases at J, leaving 6 bases unmatched. Germline-derived CDR1 and CDR2 are DFQATT and SNEGSKA (reference sequence). This CDR3 has 14 amino acids.

CDR3 residues: CASSLHREQFF. CDR3 DNA sequence: TGTGCCAGCAGCTTACACCGGGAGCAGTTCTTC. This sequence joins TRBV7-2 and TRBJ2-1, with D unclear. Germline loops: CDR1 SGHTA, CDR2 FQGNSA. The V end lost 2 bases, the J end lost 10 bases, and 6 bases lay between the germline ends. The CDR3 has 11 residues.

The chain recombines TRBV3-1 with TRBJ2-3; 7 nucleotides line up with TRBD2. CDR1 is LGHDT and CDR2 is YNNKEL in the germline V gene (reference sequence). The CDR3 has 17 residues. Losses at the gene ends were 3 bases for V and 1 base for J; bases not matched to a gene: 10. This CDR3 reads CASSHAWLAARTDTQYF. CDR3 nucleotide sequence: TGTGCCAGCAGCCACGCATGGCTAGCGGCTCGCACAGATACGCAGTATTTT.

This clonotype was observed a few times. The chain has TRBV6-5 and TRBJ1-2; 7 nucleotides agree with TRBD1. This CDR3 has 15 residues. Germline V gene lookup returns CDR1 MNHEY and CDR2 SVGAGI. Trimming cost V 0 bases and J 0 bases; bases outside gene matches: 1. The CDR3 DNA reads TGTGCCAGCAGTTACTCAGGGGGCTCTAACTATGGCTACACCTTC. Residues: CASSYSGGSNYGYTF.

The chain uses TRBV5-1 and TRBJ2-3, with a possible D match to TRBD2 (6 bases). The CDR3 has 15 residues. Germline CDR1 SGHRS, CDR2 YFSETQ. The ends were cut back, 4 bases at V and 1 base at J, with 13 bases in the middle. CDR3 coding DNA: TGCGCCAGCAGCCCCCGGCCGGGGGGCACAGATACGCAGTATTTT. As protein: CASSPRPGGTDTQYF.

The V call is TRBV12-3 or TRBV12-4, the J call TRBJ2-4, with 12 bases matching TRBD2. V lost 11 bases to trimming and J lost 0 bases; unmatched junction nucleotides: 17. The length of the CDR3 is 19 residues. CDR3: CACRSSGGDIVLAKNIQYF. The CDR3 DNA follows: TGTGCCTGCCGATCTAGCGGGGGGGACATTGTTCTAGCCAAAAACATTCAGTACTTC.

CDR3 sequence (DNA): TGTGCCAGTTCCATGGACCGCCAAGAGACCCAGTACTTC. Protein sequence: CASSMDRQETQYF. The J gene is TRBJ2-5, the V gene TRBV12-3 or TRBV12-4; D remains unclear. V lost 9 bases, J lost 1 base, and 12 bases lay in between. The length of the CDR3 is 13 residues.

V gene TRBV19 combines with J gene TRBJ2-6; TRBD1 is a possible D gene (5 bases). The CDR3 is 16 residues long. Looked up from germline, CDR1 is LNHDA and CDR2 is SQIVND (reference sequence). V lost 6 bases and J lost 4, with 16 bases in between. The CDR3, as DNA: TGTGCCAGTAGAAAAGTACAGGCGTCGGGGGCCAACGTCCTGACTTTC. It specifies CASRKVQASGANVLTF.

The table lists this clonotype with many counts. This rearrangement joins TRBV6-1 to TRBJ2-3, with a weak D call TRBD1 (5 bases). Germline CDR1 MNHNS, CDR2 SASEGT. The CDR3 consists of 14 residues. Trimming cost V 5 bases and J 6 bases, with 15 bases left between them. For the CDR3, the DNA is TGTGCCAGCAGTCAGCCAGGGCAACAGGATACGCAGTATTTT. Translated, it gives CASSQPGQQDTQYF.

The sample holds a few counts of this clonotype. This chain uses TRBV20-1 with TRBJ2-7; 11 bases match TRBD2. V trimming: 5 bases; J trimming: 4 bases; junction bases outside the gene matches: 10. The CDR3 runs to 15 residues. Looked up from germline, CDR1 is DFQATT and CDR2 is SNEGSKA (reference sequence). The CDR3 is CSADKMGLAVYEQYF. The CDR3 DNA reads TGCAGTGCTGACAAGATGGGACTAGCGGTTTACGAGCAGTACTTC.

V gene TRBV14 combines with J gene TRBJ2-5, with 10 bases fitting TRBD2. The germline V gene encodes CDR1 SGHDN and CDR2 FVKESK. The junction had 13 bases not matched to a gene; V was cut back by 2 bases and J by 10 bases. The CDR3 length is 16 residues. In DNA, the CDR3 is TGTGCCAGCAGCCAACGAACCGGGACTAGCGCGCATCTCCAGTACTTC. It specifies CASSQRTGTSAHLQYF.

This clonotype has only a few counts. The CDR3, as DNA: TGTGCCAGCAGCCCCGGGGGGGCAGGCACCGGGGAGCTGTTTTTT. It codes for CASSPGGAGTGELFF. This chain joins TRBV7-3 and TRBJ2-2; 8 bases fit TRBD2. Trimming removed 5 bases from V and 4 bases from J; junction bases left unmatched: 6. The CDR3 contains 15 residues. Germline V gene sequence: CDR1 SGHTA, CDR2 FQGTGA.

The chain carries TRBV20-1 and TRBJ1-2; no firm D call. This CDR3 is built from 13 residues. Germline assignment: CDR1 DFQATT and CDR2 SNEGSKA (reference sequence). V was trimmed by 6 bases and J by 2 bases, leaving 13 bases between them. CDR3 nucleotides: TGCAGTGCCGCTCCCTACAGAAACTATGGCTACACCTTC. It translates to CSAAPYRNYGYTF.

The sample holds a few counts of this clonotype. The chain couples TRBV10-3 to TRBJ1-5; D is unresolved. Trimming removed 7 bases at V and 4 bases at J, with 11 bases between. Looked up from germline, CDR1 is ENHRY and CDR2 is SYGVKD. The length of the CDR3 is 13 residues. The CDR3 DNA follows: TGTGCCATCACGGGCGGGGAAAATCAGCCCCAGCATTTT. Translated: CAITGGENQPQHF.

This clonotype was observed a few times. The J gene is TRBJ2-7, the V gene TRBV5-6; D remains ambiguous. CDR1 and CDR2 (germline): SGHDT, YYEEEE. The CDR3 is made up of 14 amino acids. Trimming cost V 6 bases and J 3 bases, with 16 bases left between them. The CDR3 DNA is TGTGCCAGCAACCGTCTACAGACTGACTACGAGCAGTACTTC. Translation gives CASNRLQTDYEQYF.

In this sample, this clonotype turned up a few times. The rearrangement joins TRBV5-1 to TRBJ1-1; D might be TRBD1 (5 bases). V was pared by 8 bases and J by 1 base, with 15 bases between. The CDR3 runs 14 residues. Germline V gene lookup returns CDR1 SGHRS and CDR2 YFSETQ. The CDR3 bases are TGCGCCAGTAAACCGCGGGGGGGGAACACTGAAGCTTTCTTT. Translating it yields CASKPRGGNTEAFF.

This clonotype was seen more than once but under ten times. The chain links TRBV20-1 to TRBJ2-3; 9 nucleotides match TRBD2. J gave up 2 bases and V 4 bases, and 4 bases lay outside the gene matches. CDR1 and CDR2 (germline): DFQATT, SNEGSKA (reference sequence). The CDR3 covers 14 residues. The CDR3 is CSAKGGRVTDTQYF. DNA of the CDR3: TGCAGTGCTAAAGGCGGGAGGGTCACAGATACGCAGTATTTT.

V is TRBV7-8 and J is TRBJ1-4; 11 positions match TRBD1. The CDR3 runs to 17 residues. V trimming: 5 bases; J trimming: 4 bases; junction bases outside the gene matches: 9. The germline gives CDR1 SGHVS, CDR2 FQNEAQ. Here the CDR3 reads CASSIGQGAIINEKLFF. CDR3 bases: TGTGCCAGCAGCATAGGACAGGGGGCTATCATTAATGAAAAACTGTTTTTT.

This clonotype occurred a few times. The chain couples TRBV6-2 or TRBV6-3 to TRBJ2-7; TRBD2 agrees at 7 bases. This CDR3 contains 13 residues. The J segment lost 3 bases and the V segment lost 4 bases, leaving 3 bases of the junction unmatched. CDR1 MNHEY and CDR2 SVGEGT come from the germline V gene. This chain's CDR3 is CASSWDYNYEQYF. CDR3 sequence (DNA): TGTGCCAGCAGTTGGGACTACAACTACGAGCAGTACTTC.

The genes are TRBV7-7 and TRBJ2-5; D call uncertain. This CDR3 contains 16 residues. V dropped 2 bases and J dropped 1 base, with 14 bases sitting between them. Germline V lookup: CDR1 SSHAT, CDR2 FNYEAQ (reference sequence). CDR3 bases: TGTGCCAGCAGCTTACGACGCTCGCGGAGCCAAGAGACCCAGTACTTC. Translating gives CASSLRRSRSQETQYF.

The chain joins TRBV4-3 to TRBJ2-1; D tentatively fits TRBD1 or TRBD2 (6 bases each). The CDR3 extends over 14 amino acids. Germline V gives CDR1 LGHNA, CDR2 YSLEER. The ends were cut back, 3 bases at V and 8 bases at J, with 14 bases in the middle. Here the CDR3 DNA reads TGCGCCAGCAGCCACGGGGTAAGGGGGGATGAGCAGTTCTTC. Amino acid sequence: CASSHGVRGDEQFF.

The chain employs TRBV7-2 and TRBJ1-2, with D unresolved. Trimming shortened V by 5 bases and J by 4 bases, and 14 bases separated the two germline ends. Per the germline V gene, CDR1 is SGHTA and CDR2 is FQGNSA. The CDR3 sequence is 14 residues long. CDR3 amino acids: CASSPPGQFYGYTF. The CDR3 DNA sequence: TGTGCCAGCAGCCCCCCCGGCCAGTTCTATGGCTACACCTTC.

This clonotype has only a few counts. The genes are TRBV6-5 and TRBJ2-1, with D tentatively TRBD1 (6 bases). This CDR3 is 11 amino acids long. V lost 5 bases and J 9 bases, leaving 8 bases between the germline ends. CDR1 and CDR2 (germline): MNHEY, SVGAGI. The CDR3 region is CASSKQGEQFF. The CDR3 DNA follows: TGTGCCAGCAGTAAACAGGGTGAGCAGTTCTTC.

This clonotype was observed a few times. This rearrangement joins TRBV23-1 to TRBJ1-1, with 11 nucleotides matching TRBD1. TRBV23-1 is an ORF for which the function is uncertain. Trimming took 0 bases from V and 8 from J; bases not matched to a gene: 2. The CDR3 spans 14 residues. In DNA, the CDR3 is TGCGCCAGCAGTCAATCGGACAGGGGGCTCGAAGCTTTCTTT. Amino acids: CASSQSDRGLEAFF.

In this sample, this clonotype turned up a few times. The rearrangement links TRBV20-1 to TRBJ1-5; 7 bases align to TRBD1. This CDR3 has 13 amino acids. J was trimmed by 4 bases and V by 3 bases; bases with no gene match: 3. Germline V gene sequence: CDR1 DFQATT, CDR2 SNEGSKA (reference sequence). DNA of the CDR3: TGCAGTGCTAGCAAGGGACAGAATCAGCCCCAGCATTTT. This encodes CSASKGQNQPQHF.

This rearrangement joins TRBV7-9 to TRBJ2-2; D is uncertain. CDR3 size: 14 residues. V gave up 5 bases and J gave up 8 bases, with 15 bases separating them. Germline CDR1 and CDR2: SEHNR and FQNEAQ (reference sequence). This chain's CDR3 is CASSLNRIGGELFF. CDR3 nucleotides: TGTGCCAGCAGCCTCAACAGAATCGGAGGGGAGCTGTTTTTT.

The DNA for the CDR3 is TGTGCCAGCAGCATTATCCGGGGCACCGGGGAGCTGTTTTTT. The encoded protein is CASSIIRGTGELFF. V gene TRBV7-9 combines with J gene TRBJ2-2; D is possibly TRBD2 (5 bases). CDR1 SEHNR and CDR2 FQNEAQ come from the germline V gene (reference sequence). Trimming removed 5 bases at V and 4 bases at J, with 11 bases between. The CDR3 contains 14 residues.

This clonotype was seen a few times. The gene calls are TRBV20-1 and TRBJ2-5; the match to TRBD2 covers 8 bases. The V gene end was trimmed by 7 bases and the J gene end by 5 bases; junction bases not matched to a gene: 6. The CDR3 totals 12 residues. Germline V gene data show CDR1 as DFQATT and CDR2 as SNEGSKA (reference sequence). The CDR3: CSVRSGGETQYF. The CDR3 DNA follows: TGCAGTGTAAGATCGGGGGGGGAGACCCAGTACTTC.

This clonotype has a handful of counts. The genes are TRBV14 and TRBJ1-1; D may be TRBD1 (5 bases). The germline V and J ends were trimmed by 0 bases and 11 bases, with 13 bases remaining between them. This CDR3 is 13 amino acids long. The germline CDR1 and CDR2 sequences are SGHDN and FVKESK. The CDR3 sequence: CASSQDLKGRAFF. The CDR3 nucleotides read TGTGCCAGCAGCCAAGATCTCAAGGGGCGCGCTTTCTTT.

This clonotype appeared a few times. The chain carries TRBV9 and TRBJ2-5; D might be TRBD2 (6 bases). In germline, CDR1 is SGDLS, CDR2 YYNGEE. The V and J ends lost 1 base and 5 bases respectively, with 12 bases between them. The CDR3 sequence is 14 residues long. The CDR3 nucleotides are TGTGCCAGCAGCGTATCGGCCCTAGCGGAGACCCAGTACTTC. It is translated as CASSVSALAETQYF.